This TCR beta chain was sequenced for a study of T-cell reconstitution after alpha-beta-depleted transplantation in children. The table lists this clonotype with a count of one. The library targeted TCRbeta and was prepared with unique molecular identifiers. Via MiXCR, TCRdb re-called the PCR reads, giving one row per CDR3 protein. Of roughly 500,000 distinct CDR3 sequences in the sample, 32% were seen once. The CDR3 contains 13 residues. V gave up 6 bases and J gave up 7 bases; unmatched junction bases: 8. Germline CDR1 SQVTM, CDR2 ANQGSEA. The chain has TRBV29-1 and TRBJ1-1, with TRBD1 matching 10 bases. The TCR was taken from a human donor who donated a stem cell graft to a child with aplastic anemia. The sample was PBMCs from the stem cell graft donor, taken from the stem cell graft. This CDR3 reads CSVYRGQGSEAFF. The CDR3 DNA sequence: TGCAGCGTGTATAGGGGACAGGGGAGTGAAGCTTTCTTT.